This T cell receptor (beta chain) was sequenced during a study of GPR56 and killer-like receptors on CD4 memory cells (dated by TCRdb to the late 2010s). Background on the whole study: It was proposed in the study that human CD4+ memory T-cell differentiation and cytokine production potential are marked by progressive acquisition of KLRB1, KLRG1, GPR56 and then KLRF1. The study described its healthy blood donors as age-matched to the liver disease patients, who had a median age of roughly 70 years. What the study reported, not specific to this receptor: Rather than covering full repertoires, the diversity and similarity analyses were limited to the 100 most expanded clones in each population. Clones dominating late populations 4 and 5 were also found in early populations 1 and 2, and this finding was taken by the authors as evidence for linear differentiation. Clonal frequency started low in the marker-negative population and rose progressively along the proposed pathway, while TCRbeta diversity decreased accordingly. TCR repertoire overlap was especially strong between late populations 4 and 5, and population 3 also partly overlapped.

From the cysteine through the phenylalanine, the CDR3 covers 16 amino acids. No DNA was logged. Frequency alone marks this clonotype as medium-sized (0.01 to 0.1%); no count is stored. What this receptor recognizes is not known. Instrument used: Illumina HiSeq 2500. To build sequencing libraries, a previously published PCR protocol was used to amplify the recombined TCRbeta locus. The authors' pipeline ran thus. Any read whose average quality score fell below 30 was discarded, and IMSEQ was used to process the reads that remained. Each clonotype was defined by the combination of Vbeta gene, Jbeta gene and CDR3 amino acid sequence. The Morisita-Horn index, computed on the top 100 expanded clones, was used to quantify repertoire overlap between populations. Renyi diversity profiles, calculated on the top 100 expanded clones, were used to assess clonal diversity. TCRdb reprocessed the reads and provides one entry for every CDR3 protein sequence; no DNA is given. The V and J calls and clone size come from TCRdb's table, not from the authors' own analysis. The data table for this sample lists a few thousand distinct CDR3 sequences. In total, the top ten clones hold 5.2% of the sample.

Five KLR/GPR56-defined CD4+ populations were enriched by fluorescence-activated cell sorting before TCRbeta sequencing. TCRbeta repertoires of five CD4+ T-cell subsets defined by KLRB1, KLRG1, GPR56 and KLRF1 expression were sequenced to test a linear memory differentiation pathway. TCR-sequenced cells came from peripheral blood of healthy control individuals, reported as five donors in the TCRbeta analysis figure. The researchers collected heparinized peripheral blood and processed every sample within one hour of retrieval. To isolate peripheral blood mononuclear cells, blood was diluted 1:2 in PBS and put through Biocoll density gradient centrifugation at room temperature. CD4+ T cells were enriched from freshly isolated PBMCs by magnetic sorting with anti-CD4 MicroBeads before flow sorting. A BD FACSAria II was used to sort CD4+ T cells enriched from PBMCs of healthy donors according to marker expression. For surface staining, the researchers used Miltenyi Biotec antibodies: anti-KLRB1 clone 191B8, anti-KLRF1 clone 4A4.D10 and anti-KLRG1 clone REA261.

The receptor was derived from a human donor in good health. Material: memory CD4+ T cells from blood. The chain joins TRBV12-3 or TRBV12-4 to TRBJ2-6. The CDR3 reads as follows: CASSPLQATGANVLTF.